These T cell receptor beta chains were read from a single sample in a study of shared clonotypes between healthy human individuals. Libraries were prepared by immunoSEQ multiplex PCR; TCRdb keeps only in-frame clonotypes and omits some of them. The repertoire consists of about 490,000 clones, with around 73% occurring once and the leading ten covering around 12%. Specimen: PBMCs. The receptors stem from a woman in her thirties or forties in good health. Some clones in this sample may be carry-over from other donors' samples. The conserved cysteine and the conserved F or W are not part of the CDR3 here. A D gene is named only where the DNA matches it firmly. Expanded clones get a size class; other rows say once, few or many, or leave the size out.

J: TRBJ2-1
D: NA
V: TRBV19
size: NA
CDR3: ASSLAPTSYNEQF

J: TRBJ1-2
D: NA
V: TRBV7-2
size: NA
CDR3: ASSLGAPEVYGYT

J: TRBJ2-3
D: NA
V: TRBV2
size: NA
CDR3: ASSSGTADTQY

J: TRBJ2-2
D: TRBD1
V: TRBV18
size: once
CDR3: ASSGTVANTGELF

J: TRBJ2-7
D: TRBD1
V: TRBV27
size: NA
CDR3: ASSLSPARTGVGYEQY

J: TRBJ2-5
D: TRBD2
V: TRBV30
size: NA
CDR3: AWSGGASGFQETQY

J: TRBJ1-2
D: TRBD1
V: TRBV6-1
size: NA
CDR3: ASRVTGTGENGYT

J: TRBJ1-1
D: NA
V: TRBV21-1
size: many
CDR3: ASSKAMLRDSSLNTEAF

J: TRBJ2-2
D: TRBD2
V: TRBV6-9
size: NA
CDR3: ASSLPGLAGPKQNTGELF

J: TRBJ2-3
D: TRBD2
V: TRBV15
size: NA
CDR3: ATSRRSGGTDTQY

J: TRBJ2-3
D: TRBD2
V: TRBV11-2
size: NA
CDR3: ASSFMLAGTSPDTQY

J: TRBJ2-5
D: NA
V: TRBV2
size: NA
CDR3: ASGAFGQETQY

J: TRBJ1-5
D: NA
V: TRBV19
size: few
CDR3: ASRTSQGRQPQH

J: TRBJ2-7
D: TRBD2
V: TRBV5-1
size: NA
CDR3: ASSSGLAGVYEQY

J: TRBJ2-1
D: NA
V: TRBV7-3
size: NA
CDR3: ASSPDPYNEQF

J: TRBJ1-2
D: TRBD1
V: TRBV30
size: NA
CDR3: AWNNRGGSGYT

J: TRBJ2-7
D: TRBD2
V: TRBV9
size: few
CDR3: ASSRSGNHEQY

J: TRBJ2-3
D: NA
V: TRBV5-6
size: NA
CDR3: ASSLNGASTDTQY

J: TRBJ1-1
D: NA
V: TRBV15
size: NA
CDR3: ATSRDRVTEAF

J: TRBJ2-1
D: NA
V: TRBV7-8
size: NA
CDR3: ASRSLEGGAYNEQF

J: TRBJ1-2
D: NA
V: TRBV5-1
size: few
CDR3: ASSLLQERNGYT

J: TRBJ1-4
D: TRBD1
V: TRBV15
size: NA
CDR3: ATSRDRGWDEKLF

J: TRBJ1-3
D: TRBD1
V: TRBV2
size: NA
CDR3: ASSGTGLGGGNTIY

J: TRBJ2-1
D: TRBD2
V: TRBV7-9
size: NA
CDR3: ASSPASGRISYNEQF

J: TRBJ2-1
D: TRBD1
V: TRBV5-1
size: NA
CDR3: ASSLQGMNEQF

J: TRBJ2-2
D: NA
V: TRBV10-3
size: few
CDR3: AISSNDGELF

J: TRBJ2-5
D: TRBD2
V: TRBV11-2
size: NA
CDR3: ASRKTSGRGETQY

J: TRBJ2-5
D: TRBD1
V: TRBV10-1
size: once
CDR3: ASSENRGATQETQY

J: TRBJ2-1
D: NA
V: TRBV27
size: NA
CDR3: ASTTPVGEQF

J: TRBJ2-2
D: NA
V: TRBV18
size: NA
CDR3: ASSLQGAPGELF

J: TRBJ1-5
D: TRBD1
V: TRBV6-1
size: NA
CDR3: ASSEEGGQGSQPQH

J: TRBJ2-2
D: TRBD2
V: TRBV28
size: NA
CDR3: ASSLRTSGAGELF

J: TRBJ2-3
D: NA
V: TRBV7-3
size: NA
CDR3: ASSFGPSTDTQY

J: TRBJ2-7
D: TRBD2
V: TRBV15
size: NA
CDR3: ATSRDGRGKYEQY

J: TRBJ1-5
D: TRBD1
V: TRBV28
size: few
CDR3: ASGQGVQPQH

J: TRBJ1-1
D: TRBD1
V: TRBV7-9
size: once
CDR3: ASSLTGQGLDEAF

J: TRBJ1-5
D: NA
V: TRBV28
size: few
CDR3: ASSLGGGRQPQH

J: TRBJ1-5
D: NA
V: TRBV7-2
size: NA
CDR3: ASSREQNQPQH

J: TRBJ2-3
D: TRBD2
V: TRBV11-2
size: NA
CDR3: ASSPLAGAINTQY

J: TRBJ2-1
D: TRBD1
V: TRBV15
size: NA
CDR3: ATSRNPAGQGGYEQF

J: TRBJ1-4
D: TRBD1
V: TRBV10-3
size: NA
CDR3: AISAGTGGEKLF

J: TRBJ1-4
D: NA
V: TRBV28
size: NA
CDR3: ASSLWDNEKLF

J: TRBJ1-3
D: TRBD1
V: TRBV9
size: NA
CDR3: ASRLGRGPYSGNTIY

J: TRBJ2-5
D: NA
V: TRBV19
size: NA
CDR3: ASSTSGTLNPQY

J: TRBJ2-7
D: TRBD2
V: TRBV4-2
size: NA
CDR3: ASSQSASGESYEQY

J: TRBJ2-3
D: NA
V: TRBV7-3
size: once
CDR3: ASSSPSVRGTDTQY

J: TRBJ2-7
D: TRBD1
V: TRBV5-4
size: few
CDR3: ASSVDRGTYEQY

J: TRBJ1-1
D: TRBD1
V: TRBV29-1
size: few
CDR3: SAGTGETEAF

J: TRBJ2-2
D: TRBD1
V: TRBV5-6
size: once
CDR3: ASSWERGRVTGELF

J: TRBJ1-1
D: TRBD1
V: TRBV19
size: NA
CDR3: ASSIQGVHTEAF

J: TRBJ2-7
D: TRBD1
V: TRBV5-1
size: NA
CDR3: ASSLGQGGEQY

J: TRBJ2-7
D: NA
V: TRBV28
size: NA
CDR3: ASSPNYEQY